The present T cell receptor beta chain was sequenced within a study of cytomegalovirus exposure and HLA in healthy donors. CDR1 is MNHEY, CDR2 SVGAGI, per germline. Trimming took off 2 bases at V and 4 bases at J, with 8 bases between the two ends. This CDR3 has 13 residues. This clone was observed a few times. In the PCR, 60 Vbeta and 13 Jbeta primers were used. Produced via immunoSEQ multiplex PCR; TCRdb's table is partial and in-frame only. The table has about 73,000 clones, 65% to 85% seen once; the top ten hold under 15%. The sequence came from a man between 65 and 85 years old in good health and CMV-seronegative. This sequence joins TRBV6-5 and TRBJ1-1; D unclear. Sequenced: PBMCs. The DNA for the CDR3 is TGTGCCAGCAGTTACGGGGAGGGCACTGAAGCTTTCTTT. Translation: CASSYGEGTEAFF.